The rows below give T cell receptor beta chains drawn from one sample of a study of cytomegalovirus exposure and HLA in healthy donors. Assay used: immunoSEQ multiplex PCR; TCRdb lists only in-frame clones, some missing. The sample has 140,000 to 150,000 clones; about 80% are singletons. The sample taken for sequencing was PBMCs. The receptors derive from a man aged 40-49 years in good health and CMV-seropositive. Both conserved end residues are part of each CDR3. The D gene is left open where the match is weak. The size of a clone is reported for some rows only, either as once, few or many, or as a class for expanded clones.

>TRBD1|TRBJ2-5|few|TRBV7-6
CASSLVAGGETQYF
TGTGCCAGCAGCTTAGTGGCAGGGGGAGAGACCCAGTACTTC
>.|TRBJ2-3|.|TRBV19
CASTGHRTDTQYF
TGTGCCAGTACGGGACACCGCACAGATACGCAGTATTTT
>.|TRBJ1-1|.|TRBV13
CASSIRGDLPRTQAFF
TGTGCCAGCAGCATACGGGGAGACCTACCCAGAACGCAAGCTTTCTTT
>TRBD2|TRBJ2-1|few|TRBV6-4
CASSPGTSGTDYNEQFF
TGTGCCAGCAGTCCCGGGACTAGCGGGACCGACTACAATGAGCAGTTCTTC
>.|TRBJ2-1|.|TRBV7-8
CASSLEGIASYNEQFF
TGTGCCAGCAGCTTAGAAGGAATAGCCTCCTACAATGAGCAGTTCTTC
>.|TRBJ1-1|.|TRBV27
CASKLQGGYTEAFF
TGTGCCAGCAAACTACAGGGCGGGTACACTGAAGCTTTCTTT
>TRBD1|TRBJ1-5|few|TRBV6-1
CASSDGTGYQPQHF
TGTGCCAGCAGTGACGGGACAGGGTATCAGCCCCAGCATTTT
>.|TRBJ2-1|.|TRBV20-1
CSAGVEQFF
TGCAGTGCGGGCGTGGAGCAGTTCTTC
>TRBD2|TRBJ2-2|.|TRBV5-1
CASSSLWAAGTSGSPGELFF
TGCGCCAGCAGCTCTCTCTGGGCGGCCGGGACTAGCGGGAGCCCCGGGGAGCTGTTTTTT
>.|TRBJ2-7|.|TRBV5-4
CASSWDTSEQYF
TGTGCCAGCAGCTGGGACACCTCGGAGCAGTACTTC
>.|TRBJ1-1|.|TRBV19
CASSMRRAMGAFF
TGTGCCAGTAGTATGAGGCGGGCAATGGGGGCTTTCTTT
>.|TRBJ2-1|.|TRBV6-5
CASSGSTYNEQFF
TGTGCCAGCAGCGGGAGCACTTACAATGAGCAGTTCTTC